This T cell receptor (beta chain) was observed in a study of vaccination and CD4 T cells after COVID-19. V lost 10 bases, J lost 4 bases, and 11 bases lay in between. This CDR3 spans 12 amino acids. This clonotype was seen more than once but under ten times. The antigen remains unidentified. Sequencing of DNA taken from cultured CD4+ T cells relied on the Oncomine TCR Beta short-read assay. TCRdb re-analysed the PCR reads in MiXCR, keeping a single row per CDR3 protein. The sample lists around 15,000 distinct CDR3 sequences; 55% were seen once. Treatment here: 10-day PBMC culture with coronavirus spike peptide pools or control peptides (ViraFEST assay). Peptide pools at roughly 10 ug/ml, together with 7.5 to 10 IU/ml IL-2, were added to cultures of some 2.2 million PBMCs per well. Study-level results: When vaccine-specific clones from convalescent patients were examined, 304 of 307 were spike mono-reactive.

The clonotype originates from a human donor who had recovered from COVID-19. The sequencing sample was made of CD4+ T cells from blood, cultured in vitro. V is TRBV12-3 or TRBV12-4 and J is TRBJ2-1; D is ambiguous. The CDR3 DNA follows: TGTGCCACTACGACTGCTTACAATGAGCAGTTCTTC. Amino acid sequence: CATTTAYNEQFF.